The 7 T cell receptor beta chains below come from one sample, sequenced in a study of CD4+ T cells in melanoma. The protocol was immunoSEQ multiplex PCR, while the TCRdb copy is restricted to in-frame clones and leaves out a portion. The sample comprises 120,000 to 150,000 clones, around nine tenths of which are singletons, and more than 1.5% rests with the top ten. These receptors were obtained from a human donor with melanoma.

The chain employs TRBV5-1 and TRBJ2-5; 9 positions match TRBD2. Trimming at V came to 4 bases and at J to 0 bases, leaving 1 base not matched to a gene. Per germline, CDR1 SGHRS and CDR2 YFSETQ. The CDR3 totals 14 residues. CDR3 sequence (DNA): TGCGCCAGCAGCGCTAGCGGGGACCAAGAGACCCAGTACTTC. Translation: CASSASGDQETQYF.

This chain connects TRBV5-3 to TRBJ2-5, with TRBD2 identical over 8 bases. TRBV5-3 is an ORF, with its function uncertain. This CDR3 is 15 amino acids long. After removal of 3 bases from V and 5 bases from J, the junction contained 9 bases not matched to a gene. CDR3 sequence (DNA): TGTGCCAGAAGCTCCGTAGCGGGGACCCTGGAGACCCAGTACTTC. Protein: CARSSVAGTLETQYF.

This chain links TRBV11-3 with TRBJ2-3; the match to TRBD2 covers 8 bases. V gave up 5 bases and J gave up 1 base; unmatched junction bases: 8. CDR1 and CDR2 (germline): SGHNT, YENEEA. There are 16 residues in the CDR3. In DNA, the CDR3 is TGTGCCAGCAGCCTCGGGCCGCGGGGGGGCACAGATACGCAGTATTTT. Its protein is CASSLGPRGGTDTQYF.

This clone was seen only a few times. The V and J genes are TRBV25-1 and TRBJ2-1; 10 bases map to TRBD2. The CDR3 is 16 amino acids. V trimming: 8 bases; J trimming: 3 bases; junction bases outside the gene matches: 10. Looked up from germline, CDR1 is MGHDK and CDR2 is SYGVNS. The CDR3 region is CASGDIGTSVYNEQFF. The CDR3 DNA reads as TGTGCCAGCGGGGACATAGGGACTAGCGTCTACAATGAGCAGTTCTTC.

The V call is TRBV5-5, the J call TRBJ1-4, with TRBD1 as a possible D gene (6 bases). The V gene lost 2 bases and the J gene lost 1 base, with 18 bases spanning the gap. Per germline, CDR1 SGHKS and CDR2 YYEKEE (reference sequence). There are 18 residues in the CDR3. For the CDR3, the DNA is TGTGCCAGCAGCTTCTCGGGACACCCAATGGAAACTAATGAAAAACTGTTTTTT. Translated: CASSFSGHPMETNEKLFF.

The V and J genes are TRBV2 and TRBJ2-7; 7 bases map to TRBD1. From germline, CDR1 is SNHLY and CDR2 FYNNEI. J lost 5 bases, V lost 9 bases, and 16 bases had no gene match. The CDR3 has 15 residues. The CDR3 is CASQPNRGSADEQYF. The CDR3 DNA sequence: TGTGCCAGTCAACCGAACAGGGGCAGTGCTGACGAGCAGTACTTC.

The chain is built from TRBV29-1 and TRBJ1-2; TRBD1 matches 9 bases. Germline V CDR1 and CDR2: SQVTM, ANQGSEA. The CDR3 consists of 13 residues. Unmatched junction bases numbered 6, after V lost 8 bases and J lost 2 bases. The CDR3 bases are TGCAGCACATGGGACAGGGCGAACTATGGCTACACCTTC. It is translated as CSTWDRANYGYTF.